This is a list of T cell receptor beta chains from one sample in a study of response to subunit inactivated influenza vaccine. TCRdb re-analysed the RT-PCR reads in MiXCR, keeping a single row per CDR3 protein. The sample includes 650,000 to 700,000 distinct CDR3 sequences, less than 20% of them seen just once. The specimen was PBMCs from blood, collected less than 13 days after vaccination. The receptors were gathered from a man in his forties or fifties who received an inactivated influenza vaccine. CDR3s include the opening cysteine and the closing phenylalanine or tryptophan. The D gene is left open where the match is weak. The size entry is marked missing in some rows and otherwise reads once, few, many or a size class.

CASSQDWGTNQQETQYF | TGTGCCAGCAGCCAAGATTGGGGGACTAACCAGCAAGAGACCCAGTACTTC | TRBV4-2 | 17 | TRBJ2-5 | few | TRBD2
CATSPRGAQRHPSNEQFF | TGTGCCACCAGCCCCAGGGGGGCGCAACGGCATCCTTCCAATGAGCAGTTCTTC | TRBV15 | 18 | TRBJ2-1 | few | NA
CASEGRGTEAFF | TGTGCCAGCGAGGGCAGGGGCACTGAAGCTTTCTTT | TRBV7-9 | 12 | TRBJ1-1 | NA | NA
CASSLTRLAGRYNEQFF | TGTGCCAGCAGCCTCACCAGACTAGCGGGTAGATACAATGAGCAGTTCTTC | TRBV9 | 17 | TRBJ2-1 | NA | TRBD2
CSVEDPLRAGGPTGELFF | TGCAGCGTTGAAGATCCTCTTCGGGCGGGAGGGCCCACCGGGGAGCTGTTTTTT | TRBV29-1 | 18 | TRBJ2-2 | NA | TRBD2
CSVAGIRDRDTQYF | TGCAGCGTTGCCGGGATCAGGGATAGAGATACGCAGTATTTT | TRBV29-1 | 14 | TRBJ2-3 | many | NA
CASSLRSGRSSYEQYF | TGCGCCAGCAGCTTGCGGTCAGGTCGGTCCAGCTACGAGCAGTACTTC | TRBV5-1 | 16 | TRBJ2-7 | NA | NA
CASSDGLAPSTDTQYF | TGTGCCAGCAGTGATGGACTAGCGCCTTCCACAGATACGCAGTATTTT | TRBV12-3/TRBV12-4 | 16 | TRBJ2-3 | NA | TRBD2
CSATTGLGNQPQHF | TGCAGTGCTACCACAGGGCTCGGAAATCAGCCCCAGCATTTT | TRBV20-1 | 14 | TRBJ1-5 | few | NA
CASSPYDRQYGYTF | TGTGCCAGCAGCCCGTATGACAGGCAATATGGCTACACCTTC | TRBV5-4 | 14 | TRBJ1-2 | NA | NA
CASSLLLQGAHMNTEAFF | TGTGCCAGCAGTTTATTACTACAGGGGGCCCACATGAACACTGAAGCTTTCTTT | TRBV28 | 18 | TRBJ1-1 | few | TRBD1
CASSQEGSVVVSNEQFF | TGCGCCAGCAGCCAAGAAGGGTCAGTCGTAGTATCCAATGAGCAGTTCTTC | TRBV4-1 | 17 | TRBJ2-1 | few | NA
CASSSLGQGHTGELFF | TGTGCCAGCAGTTCGTTAGGACAGGGGCACACCGGGGAGCTGTTTTTT | TRBV6-2/TRBV6-3 | 16 | TRBJ2-2 | few | TRBD1
CASSWRLGTTDTQYF | TGTGCCAGCAGCTGGCGGTTGGGGACCACAGATACGCAGTATTTT | TRBV7-9 | 15 | TRBJ2-3 | NA | NA
CATSERRGNEQFF | TGTGCCACCAGTGAGCGACGGGGCAATGAGCAGTTCTTC | TRBV24-1 | 13 | TRBJ2-1 | few | NA
CASSYSMDQRRNTEAFF | TGTGCCAGCAGTTACTCGATGGATCAGCGACGAAACACTGAAGCTTTCTTT | TRBV6-5 | 17 | TRBJ1-1 | few | NA
CSARSGLAGIYEQYF | TGCAGTGCTCGGTCGGGACTAGCGGGAATCTACGAGCAGTACTTC | TRBV20-1 | 15 | TRBJ2-7 | NA | TRBD2
CASSLATGSEAFF | TGTGCCAGCAGCTTGGCGACAGGCTCCGAAGCTTTCTTT | TRBV7-2 | 13 | TRBJ1-1 | few | NA
CSALDRGRTKNIQYF | TGCAGTGCTCTAGACAGGGGTAGGACCAAAAACATTCAGTACTTC | TRBV20-1 | 15 | TRBJ2-4 | few | TRBD1
CASSQGDRDEKLFF | TGTGCCAGCAGCCAAGGGGACAGGGATGAAAAACTGTTTTTT | TRBV4-2 | 14 | TRBJ1-4 | NA | TRBD1
CASSDLGLAGADEQYF | TGTGCCAGCAGCGATCTAGGACTAGCGGGAGCGGACGAGCAGTACTTC | TRBV12-3/TRBV12-4 | 16 | TRBJ2-7 | NA | TRBD2
CASSLDGASGNLQYF | TGTGCCAGCAGCTTAGACGGCGCTAGCGGGAACTTACAGTACTTC | TRBV7-2 | 15 | TRBJ2-7 | many | TRBD2
CASSFGGPNQPQHF | TGTGCCAGCAGTTTCGGGGGGCCCAATCAGCCCCAGCATTTT | TRBV27 | 14 | TRBJ1-5 | few | NA